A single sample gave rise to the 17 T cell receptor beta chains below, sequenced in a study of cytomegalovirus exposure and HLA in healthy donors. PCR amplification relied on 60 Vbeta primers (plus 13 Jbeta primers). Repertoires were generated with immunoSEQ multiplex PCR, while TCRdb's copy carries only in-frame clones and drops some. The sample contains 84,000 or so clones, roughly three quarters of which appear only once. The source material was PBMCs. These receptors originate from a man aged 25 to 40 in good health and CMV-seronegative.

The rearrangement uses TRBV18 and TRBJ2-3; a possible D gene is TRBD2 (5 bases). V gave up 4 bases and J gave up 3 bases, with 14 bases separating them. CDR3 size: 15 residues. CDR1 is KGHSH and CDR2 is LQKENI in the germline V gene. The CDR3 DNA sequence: TGTGCCAGCTCACAACGACTATCCCGTACAGATACGCAGTATTTT. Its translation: CASSQRLSRTDTQYF.

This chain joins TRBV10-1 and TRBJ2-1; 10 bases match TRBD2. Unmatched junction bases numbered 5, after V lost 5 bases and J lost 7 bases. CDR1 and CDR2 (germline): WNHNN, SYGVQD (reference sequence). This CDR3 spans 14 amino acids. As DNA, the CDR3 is TGCGCCAGCAGTTTTAGCGGGAGGAGAAATGAGCAGTTCTTC. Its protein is CASSFSGRRNEQFF.

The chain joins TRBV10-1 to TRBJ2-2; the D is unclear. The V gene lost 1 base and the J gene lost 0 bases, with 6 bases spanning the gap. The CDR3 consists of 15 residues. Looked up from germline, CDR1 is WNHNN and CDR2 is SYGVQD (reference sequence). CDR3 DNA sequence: TGCGCCAGCAGTGAGTTTCTAGCGAACACCGGGGAGCTGTTTTTT. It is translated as CASSEFLANTGELFF.

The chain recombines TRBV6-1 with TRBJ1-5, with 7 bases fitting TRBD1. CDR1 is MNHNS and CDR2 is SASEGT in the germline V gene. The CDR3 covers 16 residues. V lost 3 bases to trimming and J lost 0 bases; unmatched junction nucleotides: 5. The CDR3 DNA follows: TGTGCCAGCAGTGACTGGACAGGAGATAGCAATCAGCCCCAGCATTTT. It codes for CASSDWTGDSNQPQHF.

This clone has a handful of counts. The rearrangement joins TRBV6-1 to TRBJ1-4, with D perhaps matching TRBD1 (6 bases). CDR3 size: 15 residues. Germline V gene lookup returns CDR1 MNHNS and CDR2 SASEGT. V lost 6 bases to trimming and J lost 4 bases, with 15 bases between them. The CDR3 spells CASSIQGRGNEKLFF. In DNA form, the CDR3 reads TGTGCCAGCAGCATACAGGGCCGGGGTAATGAAAAACTGTTTTTT.

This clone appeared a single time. The CDR3 loop reads CASSVSPDTGELFF. CDR3 DNA: TGTGCCAGCAGTGTGTCCCCAGACACCGGGGAGCTGTTTTTT. The V gene is TRBV6-1, the J gene TRBJ2-2, with D unresolved. Per the germline V gene, CDR1 is MNHNS and CDR2 is SASEGT. Trimming pared 4 bases from V and 3 bases from J, leaving 9 bases between. CDR3 length: 14 residues.

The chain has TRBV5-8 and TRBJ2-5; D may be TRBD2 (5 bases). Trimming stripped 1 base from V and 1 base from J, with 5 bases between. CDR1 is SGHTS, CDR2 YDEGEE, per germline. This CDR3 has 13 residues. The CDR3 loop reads CASSLSGQETQYF. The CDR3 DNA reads TGTGCCAGCAGCTTGAGCGGCCAAGAGACCCAGTACTTC. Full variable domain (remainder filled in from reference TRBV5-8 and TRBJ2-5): EAGVTQSPTHLIKTRGQQATLRCSPISGHTSVYWYQQALGLGLQFLLWYDEGEERNRGNFPPRFSGRQFPNYSSELNVNALELEDSALYLCASSLSGQETQYFGPGTRLLVL.

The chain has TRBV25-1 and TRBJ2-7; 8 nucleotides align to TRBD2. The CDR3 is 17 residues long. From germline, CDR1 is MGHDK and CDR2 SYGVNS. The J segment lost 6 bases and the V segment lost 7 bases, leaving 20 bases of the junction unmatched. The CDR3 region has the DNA TGTGCCAGCAACCCATTCCGGAAGGGCAGGGGACTAGGCGAGCAGTACTTC. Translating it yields CASNPFRKGRGLGEQYF.

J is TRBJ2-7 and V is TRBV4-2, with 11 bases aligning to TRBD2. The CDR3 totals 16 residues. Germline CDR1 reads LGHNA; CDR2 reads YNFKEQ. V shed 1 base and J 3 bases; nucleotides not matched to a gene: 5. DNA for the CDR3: TGTGCCAGCAGCCAAGTTGGGACTAGCGGACTCTACGAGCAGTACTTC. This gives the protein CASSQVGTSGLYEQYF.

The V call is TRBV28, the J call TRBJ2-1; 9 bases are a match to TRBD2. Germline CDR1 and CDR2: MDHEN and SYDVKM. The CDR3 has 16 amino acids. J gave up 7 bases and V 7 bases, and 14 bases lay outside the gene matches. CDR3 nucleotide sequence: TGTGCCAGCACCCTCGGGCTAGCGGGGATTTGGAATGAGCAGTTCTTC. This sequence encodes CASTLGLAGIWNEQFF.

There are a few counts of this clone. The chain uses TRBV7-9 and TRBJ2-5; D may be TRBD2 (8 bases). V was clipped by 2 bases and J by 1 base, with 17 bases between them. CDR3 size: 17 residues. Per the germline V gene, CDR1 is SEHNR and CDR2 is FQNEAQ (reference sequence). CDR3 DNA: TGTGCCAGCAGCTTACGGGGAGCGGGGGACAGCCAAGAGACCCAGTACTTC. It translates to CASSLRGAGDSQETQYF. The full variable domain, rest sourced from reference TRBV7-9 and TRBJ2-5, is DTGVSQNPRHKITKRGQNVTFRCDPISEHNRLYWYRQTLGQGPEFLTYFQNEAQLEKSRLLSDRFSAERPKGSFSTLEIQRTEQGDSAMYLCASSLRGAGDSQETQYFGPGTRLLVL.

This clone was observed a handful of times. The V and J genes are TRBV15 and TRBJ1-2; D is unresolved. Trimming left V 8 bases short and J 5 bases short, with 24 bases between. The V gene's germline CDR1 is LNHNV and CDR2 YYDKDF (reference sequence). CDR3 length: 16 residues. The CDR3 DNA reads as TGTGCCACCGGTAGTAGCCGCGAAGAACCGGAGTATGGCTACACCTTC. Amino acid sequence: CATGSSREEPEYGYTF.

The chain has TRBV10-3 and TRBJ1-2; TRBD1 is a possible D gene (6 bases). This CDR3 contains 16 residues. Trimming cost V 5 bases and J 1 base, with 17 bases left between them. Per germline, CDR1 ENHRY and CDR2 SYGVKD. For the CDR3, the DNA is TGTGCCATCAGTCCTATTCAGACAGGCCTTAACTATGGCTACACCTTC. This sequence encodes CAISPIQTGLNYGYTF.

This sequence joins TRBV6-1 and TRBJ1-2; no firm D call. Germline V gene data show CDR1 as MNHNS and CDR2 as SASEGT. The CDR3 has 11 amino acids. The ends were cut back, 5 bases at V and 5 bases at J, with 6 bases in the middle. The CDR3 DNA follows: TGTGCCAGCAGTAACTCTTATGGCTACACCTTC. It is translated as CASSNSYGYTF.

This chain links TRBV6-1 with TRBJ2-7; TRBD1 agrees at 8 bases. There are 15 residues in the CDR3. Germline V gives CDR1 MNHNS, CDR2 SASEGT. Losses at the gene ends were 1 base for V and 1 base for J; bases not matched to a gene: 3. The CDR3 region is CASSEGTGNSYEQYF. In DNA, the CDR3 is TGTGCCAGCAGTGAAGGGACAGGGAATTCCTACGAGCAGTACTTC.

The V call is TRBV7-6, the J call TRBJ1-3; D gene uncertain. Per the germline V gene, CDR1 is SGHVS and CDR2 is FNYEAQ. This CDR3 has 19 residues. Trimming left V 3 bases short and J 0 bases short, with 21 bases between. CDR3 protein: CASSFSAMVPHNSGNTIYF. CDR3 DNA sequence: TGTGCCAGCAGCTTCAGTGCCATGGTCCCGCACAACTCTGGAAACACCATATATTTT.

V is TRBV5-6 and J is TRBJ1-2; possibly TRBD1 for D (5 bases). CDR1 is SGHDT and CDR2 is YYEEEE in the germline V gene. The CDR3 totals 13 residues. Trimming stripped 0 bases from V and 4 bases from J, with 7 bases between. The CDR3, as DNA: TGTGCCAGCAGCTTGGGACAGTTCTATGGCTACACCTTC. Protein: CASSLGQFYGYTF.